A single sample gave rise to the 26 T cell receptor beta chains below, sequenced in a study of Graves' ophthalmopathy and Graves' hyperthyroidism (dated 2018 in TCRdb). The instrument given in TCRdb is Illumina HiSeq 2000. TCR beta CDR3 regions were amplified from RNA transcripts for repertoire sequencing. A first-round RT-PCR used HTBI primers with the Qiagen OneStep RT-PCR kit, followed by a second-round multiplex PCR, size selection and purification. TCRdb reran the public reads through fastp at Q25 and MiXCR, keeping productive beta chains. Each entry merges the rows of one CDR3 protein and shows their most common DNA and genes. The sample table contains about 240,000 distinct CDR3 sequences; only one count was recorded for about 46% of them. The top ten clones comprise over 40% of the sample. The sequencing sample was made of peripheral blood. These receptors were collected from an adult man with Graves' ophthalmopathy.

The chain joins TRBV11-2 to TRBJ2-5; D assignment may be TRBD1 or TRBD2 (5 bases each). V shed 0 bases and J shed 2 bases, with 16 bases lying between them. CDR3 length: 17 amino acids. CDR1 is SGHAT and CDR2 is FQNNGV in the germline V gene. CDR3 residues: CASSLDGRGSGQETQYF. In DNA, the CDR3 is TGTGCCAGCAGCTTAGATGGTAGGGGATCGGGACAAGAGACCCAGTACTTC.

The chain has TRBV7-2 and TRBJ1-2; D possibly corresponds to TRBD1 (5 bases). This CDR3 contains 14 residues. CDR1 and CDR2 from the germline V gene are SGHTA and FQGNSA. The V end lost 8 bases, the J end lost 0 bases, and 13 bases lay between the germline ends. The CDR3 loop is CASEETDTNYGYTF. CDR3 sequence (DNA): TGTGCCAGCGAGGAGACAGATACTAACTATGGCTACACCTTC.

Notes on this clonotype: One end of the junction does not line up with germline, which may come from a read error. The genes are TRBV12-3 or TRBV12-4 and TRBJ1-3, with D possibly TRBD1 on 5 matching bases. The length of the CDR3 is 15 residues. In nucleotides, the CDR3 is TGTGCCAGCAGTTTAGTGAGGGACCGAGGAAGCACCATATATTTT. Encoded protein: CASSLVRDRGSTIYF.

The chain combines TRBV7-3 with TRBJ2-5, with 8 bases aligning to TRBD1. CDR3 length: 15 residues. The J segment lost 5 bases and the V segment lost 5 bases, leaving 10 bases of the junction unmatched. CDR1 is SGHTA and CDR2 is FQGTGA in the germline V gene. The CDR3: CASSRTGSVRETQYF. The DNA of the CDR3 is TGTGCCAGCAGCAGGACAGGGTCGGTTCGGGAGACCCAGTACTTC. Supplemented by reference TRBV7-3 and TRBJ2-5, the full variable domain reads GAGVSQTPSNKVTEKGKYVELRCDPISGHTALYWYRQSLGQGPEFLIYFQGTGAADDSGLPNDRFFAVRPEGSVSTLKIQRTERGDSAVYLCASSRTGSVRETQYFGPGTRLLVL.

The chain couples TRBV28 to TRBJ1-5; no clear D. Trimming removed 6 bases at V and 4 bases at J, with 13 bases between. The CDR3 is 14 amino acids. CDR1 and CDR2 (germline): MDHEN, SYDVKM. CDR3 in amino acids: CASSPLIRNQPQHF. The CDR3 region has the DNA TGTGCCAGCAGCCCCCTTATCCGTAATCAGCCCCAGCATTTT.

The CDR3 reads CASSTNRVGTTEAFF. Written as DNA, the CDR3 is TGTGCCAGCAGCACTAACAGGGTGGGGACCACTGAAGCTTTCTTT. The chain employs TRBV7-3 and TRBJ1-1; D possibly corresponds to TRBD1 (6 bases). The CDR3 has 15 residues. The V end lost 5 bases, the J end lost 4 bases, and 17 bases lay between the germline ends. Germline V gene lookup returns CDR1 SGHTA and CDR2 FQGTGA.

The chain joins TRBV12-3 or TRBV12-4 to TRBJ2-5, with D perhaps matching TRBD2 (5 bases). There are 13 residues in the CDR3. V was cut by 5 bases and J by 5 bases, with 12 bases left in between. The DNA for the CDR3 is TGTGCCAGCAGTGCCGGACGAGGGGAGACCCAGTACTTC. It encodes CASSAGRGETQYF.

The chain employs TRBV11-1 and TRBJ2-5; 7 positions agree with TRBD1. V dropped 5 bases and J dropped 7; count of bases not matched to a gene: 13. The CDR3 loop spans 15 amino acids. Germline assignment: CDR1 SGHAT and CDR2 FQDESV (reference sequence). CDR3 region: CASSAHDREIGTQYF. The CDR3 DNA follows: TGTGCCAGCAGCGCTCATGACAGGGAGATAGGGACCCAGTACTTC. Full variable domain (missing parts from reference TRBV11-1 and TRBJ2-5): EAEVAQSPRYKITEKSQAVAFWCDPISGHATLYWYRQILGQGPELLVQFQDESVVDDSQLPKDRFSAERLKGVDSTLKIQPAELGDSAMYLCASSAHDREIGTQYFGPGTRLLVL.

The V gene is TRBV10-3, the J gene TRBJ1-2; TRBD1 agrees at 8 bases. The CDR3 has 14 residues. Unmatched junction bases numbered 9, after V lost 10 bases and J lost 2 bases. Germline CDR1 ENHRY, CDR2 SYGVKD. Written as DNA, the CDR3 is TGTGCCACCACTAGGGGACAGGAGAACTATGGCTACACCTTC. This sequence encodes CATTRGQENYGYTF.

The chain joins TRBV13 to TRBJ2-7; 10 bases line up with TRBD2. CDR3 size: 16 residues. Germline CDR1 and CDR2: PRHDT and FYEKMQ (reference sequence). Trimming at V came to 9 bases and at J to 5 bases, leaving 16 bases not matched to a gene. The CDR3 coding sequence is TGTGCCAGTCAAGCCCGCGGTCTAGCGGGGGATCACGAGCAGTACTTC. Its translation: CASQARGLAGDHEQYF. The entire variable domain, with the rest obtained from reference TRBV13 and TRBJ2-7, is as follows: AAGVIQSPRHLIKEKRETATLKCYPIPRHDTVYWYQQGPGQDPQFLISFYEKMQSDKGSIPDRFSAQQFSDYHSELNMSSLELGDSALYFCASQARGLAGDHEQYFGPGTRLTVT.

The chain is built from TRBV7-3 and TRBJ1-2; D is undetermined. Trimming took off 5 bases at V and 0 bases at J, with 7 bases between the two ends. CDR3 size: 13 residues. CDR1 is SGHTA and CDR2 is FQGTGA in the germline V gene. The CDR3 region has the DNA TGTGCCAGCAGCCAATCAGCTAACTATGGCTACACCTTC. Its protein product is CASSQSANYGYTF.

This clonotype was counted only a few times. The chain is built from TRBV20-1 and TRBJ2-5, with TRBD1 matching 9 bases. The V segment lost 0 bases and the J segment 6 bases; nucleotides outside the gene matches: 20. The CDR3 runs to 19 residues. CDR1 is DFQATT, CDR2 SNEGSKA, per germline (reference sequence). The CDR3 sequence is CSARDLSPPTGGIWKTQYF. DNA of the CDR3: TGCAGTGCTAGAGATCTGTCCCCTCCGACAGGGGGAATTTGGAAGACCCAGTACTTC.

The V call is TRBV20-1, the J call TRBJ2-7; D uncertain. The CDR3 totals 15 residues. V was cut by 0 bases and J by 0 bases, with 12 bases left in between. Germline V CDR1 and CDR2: DFQATT, SNEGSKA (reference sequence). In DNA, the CDR3 is TGCAGTGCTAGAGATTTGGGCTCGAGCTCCTACGAGCAGTACTTC. Translation gives CSARDLGSSSYEQYF.

This chain joins TRBV20-1 and TRBJ2-5, with a possible D match to TRBD1 (5 bases). Trimming shortened V by 6 bases and J by 0 bases, and 14 bases separated the two germline ends. Germline CDR1 reads DFQATT; CDR2 reads SNEGSKA (reference sequence). The CDR3 spans 14 residues. The CDR3: CSALDPDNQETQYF. The CDR3 DNA reads as TGCAGTGCCCTCGACCCGGACAACCAAGAGACCCAGTACTTC.

The chain carries TRBV19 and TRBJ1-2; D call uncertain. Trimming took 7 bases from V and 4 from J, leaving 13 bases between them. In germline, CDR1 is LNHDA, CDR2 SQIVND (reference sequence). This CDR3 is 13 amino acids long. In nucleotides, the CDR3 is TGTGCCAGTACTGACACTTCTTCCTATGGCTACACCTTC. Protein: CASTDTSSYGYTF.

The CDR3 spells CASSETGGQRNTIYF. The CDR3, as DNA: TGTGCCAGCAGTGAAACAGGGGGCCAGAGAAACACCATATATTTT. The rearrangement joins TRBV9 to TRBJ1-3, with 9 bases lining up with TRBD1. Germline V gene sequence: CDR1 SGDLS, CDR2 YYNGEE. This CDR3 comprises 15 residues. The J segment lost 5 bases and the V segment lost 5 bases, leaving 8 bases of the junction unmatched.

This clonotype was seen a few times. The V and J genes are TRBV19 and TRBJ2-5, with no clear D. The CDR3 totals 11 residues. In germline, CDR1 is LNHDA, CDR2 SQIVND (reference sequence). V shed 3 bases and J shed 5 bases, with 4 bases lying between them. CDR3 region: CASSIRETQYF. The CDR3 region has the DNA TGTGCCAGTAGTATCCGGGAGACCCAGTACTTC.

Worth noting for this clonotype: A read error is likely, as this CDR3 ends without the conserved phenylalanine or tryptophan. The DNA is omitted, as the CDR3 cannot be located on it reliably, and the CDR3 follows TCRdb's listing. The gene calls are TRBV7-9 and TRBJ2-5; the D call TRBD2 from the table was never checked on the DNA. Germline V gene lookup returns CDR1 SEHNR and CDR2 FQNEAQ (reference sequence). A total of 9 residues make up the CDR3, ends included. The CDR3 sequence is CASSLAVAG.

The chain employs TRBV2 and TRBJ1-3, with D unresolved. The CDR3 covers 14 residues. Per germline, CDR1 SNHLY and CDR2 FYNNEI. Deletions cut 10 bases from V and 0 bases from J, with 13 bases between. CDR3 sequence reads: CATRDPSSGNTIYF. The CDR3 coding sequence is TGTGCCACCCGAGACCCGAGCTCTGGAAACACCATATATTTT.

DNA of the CDR3: TGTGCCAGCCACACTAGCGCGGCCTCGGGTTCACCCCTCCACTTT. This translates into CASHTSAASGSPLHF. The chain is built from TRBV6-1 and TRBJ1-6; D ambiguous. The CDR3 has 15 residues. The germline CDR1 and CDR2 sequences are MNHNS and SASEGT. The V and J ends lost 8 bases and 9 bases respectively, with 20 bases between them.

This clonotype was picked up many times. The chain employs TRBV7-6 and TRBJ1-6; D ambiguous. The length of the CDR3 is 14 residues. Germline V gives CDR1 SGHVS, CDR2 FNYEAQ. V was pared by 5 bases and J by 4 bases, with 9 bases between. The CDR3 region is CASSAGGYNSPLHF. CDR3 coding DNA: TGTGCCAGCAGCGCAGGCGGGTATAATTCACCCCTCCACTTT.

This clonotype was recorded a few times. The chain links TRBV7-8 to TRBJ2-5; possible D gene TRBD2, 7 bases. From germline, CDR1 is SGHVS and CDR2 FQNEAQ. The V gene lost 4 bases and the J gene lost 2 bases, with 17 bases spanning the gap. The CDR3 consists of 16 residues. The CDR3 spells CASSSRLADRQETQYF. In DNA form, the CDR3 reads TGTGCCAGCAGCTCCCGCCTAGCGGACAGACAAGAGACCCAGTACTTC.

The CDR3, as DNA: TGTGCCAGCAGTTACTGGACAGGTCGGCATCAGCCCCAGCATTTT. Encoded protein: CASSYWTGRHQPQHF. V usage is TRBV2 and J usage is TRBJ1-5; TRBD1 matches 7 bases. The CDR3 has 15 residues. Germline CDR1 and CDR2: SNHLY and FYNNEI. The V and J ends lost 5 bases and 5 bases, in that order; junction bases with no gene match: 9.

This sequence joins TRBV12-3 or TRBV12-4 and TRBJ1-5, with D unresolved. V was clipped by 3 bases and J by 4 bases, with 7 bases between them. The CDR3 spans 13 residues. CDR3 sequence: CASSLMENQPQHF. The CDR3 DNA follows: TGTGCCAGCAGTTTGATGGAAAATCAGCCCCAGCATTTT.

This chain links TRBV29-1 with TRBJ2-3, with TRBD2 identical over 8 bases. There are 14 residues in the CDR3. V dropped 3 bases and J dropped 4; count of bases not matched to a gene: 6. CDR1 is SQVTM and CDR2 is ANQGSEA in the germline V gene. The chain's CDR3 is CSVDPGREPDTQYF. CDR3 coding DNA: TGCAGCGTTGACCCCGGGAGGGAGCCAGATACGCAGTATTTT.

This chain uses TRBV9 with TRBJ2-2, with 10 bases matching TRBD2. CDR1 and CDR2 (germline): SGDLS, YYNGEE. This CDR3 has 17 amino acids. Trimming removed 0 bases from V and 1 base from J; junction bases left unmatched: 3. DNA of the CDR3: TGTGCCAGCAGCGTAGACGGACTAGCGGTGAACACCGGGGAGCTGTTTTTT. Amino acids: CASSVDGLAVNTGELFF.